Presented here are 23 T cell receptor beta chains from one specimen sequenced in a study of blood T cell repertoires in COVID-19. The method was immunoSEQ multiplex PCR; TCRdb's version includes in-frame clones alone and lacks a portion of them. Here the sample spans about 230,000 clones, 85% to 90% being singletons. Sequencing used PBMCs or T cells enriched from blood (not recorded which). The receptors were gathered from a woman in her 30s with acute COVID-19.

The V and J genes are TRBV15 and TRBJ2-7; D might be TRBD1 (6 bases). Trimming took 0 bases from V and 4 from J, leaving 10 bases between them. The CDR3 is 14 amino acids. Germline assignment: CDR1 LNHNV and CDR2 YYDKDF (reference sequence). Here the CDR3 reads CATSRDRGLYEQYF. The CDR3, as DNA: TGTGCCACCAGCAGAGACAGGGGATTGTACGAGCAGTACTTC. The variable domain in full, with the rest retrieved from reference TRBV15 and TRBJ2-7, is DAMVIQNPRYQVTQFGKPVTLSCSQTLNHNVMYWYQQKSSQAPKLLFHYYDKDFNNEADTPDNFQSRRPNTSFCFLDIRSPGLGDTAMYLCATSRDRGLYEQYFGPGTRLTVT.

This rearrangement joins TRBV6-5 to TRBJ1-2, with 10 nucleotides matching TRBD1. The CDR3 loop spans 14 amino acids. Germline-derived CDR1 and CDR2 are MNHEY and SVGAGI. Trimming took 6 bases from V and 8 from J; bases not matched to a gene: 9. The CDR3 is CASSPVTGGEGYTF. CDR3 nucleotides: TGTGCCAGCAGCCCAGTGACAGGGGGCGAAGGCTACACCTTC.

The chain has TRBV9 and TRBJ1-5; 7 positions agree with TRBD1. Trimming cost V 0 bases and J 7 bases; bases outside gene matches: 7. CDR3 length: 15 amino acids. Germline CDR1 reads SGDLS; CDR2 reads YYNGEE. CDR3 sequence reads: CASSVGDSRGQPQHF. CDR3 nucleotide sequence: TGTGCCAGCAGCGTAGGGGACAGCCGGGGACAGCCCCAGCATTTT.

J is TRBJ2-5 and V is TRBV7-2, with D uncertain. The CDR3 has 14 amino acids. V was pared by 2 bases and J by 2 bases, with 9 bases between. Per germline, CDR1 SGHTA and CDR2 FQGNSA. CDR3 amino acids: CASSLSWRQETQYF. As DNA, the CDR3 is TGTGCCAGCAGCTTAAGTTGGCGGCAAGAGACCCAGTACTTC. The entire variable domain, with the rest obtained from reference TRBV7-2 and TRBJ2-5, is as follows: GAGVSQSPSNKVTEKGKDVELRCDPISGHTALYWYRQSLGQGLEFLIYFQGNSAPDKSGLPSDRFSAERTGGSVSTLTIQRTQQEDSAVYLCASSLSWRQETQYFGPGTRLLVL.

This rearrangement joins TRBV6-1 to TRBJ2-1; 9 bases agree with TRBD2. V trimming: 2 bases; J trimming: 3 bases; junction bases outside the gene matches: 2. The germline V gene encodes CDR1 MNHNS and CDR2 SASEGT. The CDR3 is made up of 15 amino acids. The CDR3 is CASSELLAGYNEQFF. The CDR3, as DNA: TGTGCCAGCAGTGAATTACTAGCGGGCTACAATGAGCAGTTCTTC.

V usage is TRBV30 and J usage is TRBJ1-5; D unclear. This CDR3 is 15 amino acids long. The germline CDR1 and CDR2 sequences are GTSNPN and SVGIG (reference sequence). V gave up 3 bases and J gave up 2 bases, with 14 bases separating them. The CDR3 sequence is CAWSRRAGGNQPQHF. The CDR3 DNA reads TGTGCCTGGAGCCGGCGGGCTGGGGGCAATCAGCCCCAGCATTTT.

The V call is TRBV4-1, the J call TRBJ1-6; 9 bases are a match to TRBD1. The CDR3 runs 18 residues. The germline gives CDR1 MGHRA, CDR2 YSYEKL. V lost 0 bases and J lost 13; bases outside the gene matches: 16. The CDR3 spells CASSQDPGQGFGFGPLHF. The DNA for the CDR3 is TGCGCCAGCAGCCAAGATCCGGGACAGGGCTTCGGATTCGGTCCCCTCCACTTT.

This chain joins TRBV4-1 and TRBJ2-3; D is perhaps TRBD1 (5 bases). This CDR3 region has 14 residues. Deletions cut 0 bases from V and 4 bases from J, with 8 bases between. Per the germline V gene, CDR1 is MGHRA and CDR2 is YSYEKL. The CDR3 here is CASSQEEGADTQYF. The DNA of the CDR3 is TGCGCCAGCAGCCAAGAGGAAGGGGCAGATACGCAGTATTTT.

V gene TRBV10-3 combines with J gene TRBJ2-5, with 9 bases fitting TRBD1. The germline V gene has CDR1 ENHRY and CDR2 SYGVKD. The CDR3 covers 15 residues. Germline trimming cut 5 bases from V and 0 bases from J; bases unmatched to any gene: 4. CDR3 amino acids: CAISTGQGYQETQYF. The CDR3 nucleotides read TGTGCCATCAGTACGGGACAGGGTTACCAAGAGACCCAGTACTTC.

The chain combines TRBV7-3 with TRBJ2-3; D remains unclear. Trimming took off 4 bases at V and 4 bases at J, with 12 bases between the two ends. Germline CDR1 is SGHTA and CDR2 is FQGTGA. This CDR3 region has 14 residues. The CDR3 DNA reads TGTGCCAGCAGCTCCCGCGTTTTCCCAGATACGCAGTATTTT. Amino acid sequence: CASSSRVFPDTQYF.

The chain joins TRBV19 to TRBJ1-2; D remains ambiguous. Germline lookup yields CDR1 LNHDA and CDR2 SQIVND (reference sequence). Trimming took 0 bases from V and 4 from J, leaving 12 bases between them. CDR3 length: 15 residues. DNA for the CDR3: TGTGCCAGTAGTATAGATCGAGTTGTCCTCTATGGCTACACCTTC. The encoded protein is CASSIDRVVLYGYTF.

This chain uses TRBV2 with TRBJ1-2; D might be TRBD1 (5 bases). CDR3 length equals 13 residues. Germline CDR1 is SNHLY and CDR2 is FYNNEI. Trimming pared 6 bases from V and 0 bases from J, leaving 8 bases between. The CDR3: CASRDISNYGYTF. CDR3 DNA: TGTGCCAGCAGGGACATATCTAACTATGGCTACACCTTC.

This clone was detected a few times. V and J are TRBV28 and TRBJ1-6, with 7 bases matching TRBD1. Germline-derived CDR1 and CDR2 are MDHEN and SYDVKM. J gave up 0 bases and V 0 bases, and 11 bases lay outside the gene matches. The CDR3 runs 20 residues. CDR3 in amino acids: CASSLWGLAQGISYNSPLHF. CDR3 nucleotide sequence: TGTGCCAGCAGTTTATGGGGATTAGCACAGGGGATCTCCTATAATTCACCCCTCCACTTT.

This sequence joins TRBV27 and TRBJ2-1, with 7 bases aligning to TRBD2. V gave up 6 bases and J gave up 0 bases; unmatched junction bases: 5. This CDR3 region has 15 residues. Germline-derived CDR1 and CDR2 are MNHEY and SMNVEV (reference sequence). CDR3 sequence (DNA): TGTGCCAGCAGAATCGGGGGGAGCTCCTACAATGAGCAGTTCTTC. Translating gives CASRIGGSSYNEQFF.

This chain uses TRBV2 with TRBJ1-2, with D unclear. The CDR3 totals 13 residues. Between the trimmed V and J ends, which lost 1 base and 3 bases, there was a span of 6 bases. CDR1 SNHLY and CDR2 FYNNEI come from the germline V gene. CDR3 DNA: TGTGCCAGCAGTGAAGACAGATACTATGGCTACACCTTC. Its translation: CASSEDRYYGYTF. Drawing the rest from reference TRBV2 and TRBJ1-2, the complete variable domain is EPEVTQTPSHQVTQMGQEVILRCVPISNHLYFYWYRQILGQKVEFLVSFYNNEISEKSEIFDDQFSVERPDGSNFTLKIRSTKLEDSAMYFCASSEDRYYGYTFGSGTRLTVV.

The rearrangement uses TRBV29-1 and TRBJ2-1, with 9 nucleotides matching TRBD1. The CDR3 extends over 15 amino acids. The junction had 8 bases not matched to a gene; V was cut back by 6 bases and J by 2 bases. From germline, CDR1 is SQVTM and CDR2 ANQGSEA. The CDR3 DNA reads as TGCAGCGTCGTGTCCGGGACAGGGCCCTACAATGAGCAGTTCTTC. This gives the protein CSVVSGTGPYNEQFF.

The J gene is TRBJ1-2, the V gene TRBV19, with 11 bases that match TRBD1. With V trimmed by 3 bases and J by 7 bases, 7 bases remained unmatched. Germline V gene lookup returns CDR1 LNHDA and CDR2 SQIVND (reference sequence). This CDR3 has 15 residues. The CDR3 DNA follows: TGTGCCAGTAGTATCCTCGGGACAGGGGGAATTGGCTACACCTTC. Translated, it gives CASSILGTGGIGYTF.

This clone was recorded once. J is TRBJ1-1 and V is TRBV9; TRBD1 might be the D (6 bases). The CDR3 has 12 amino acids. The V gene lost 0 bases and the J gene lost 8 bases, with 8 bases spanning the gap. CDR1 is SGDLS and CDR2 is YYNGEE in the germline V gene. This CDR3 reads CASSVEQGEAFF. CDR3 DNA: TGTGCCAGCAGCGTAGAACAGGGAGAAGCTTTCTTT.

J is TRBJ1-4 and V is TRBV25-1, with D possibly TRBD1 on 6 matching bases. From germline, CDR1 is MGHDK and CDR2 SYGVNS. The CDR3 is 14 amino acids. Trimming left V 7 bases short and J 8 bases short, with 17 bases between. CDR3 in DNA: TGTGCCAGCACCGATACAGGGATAAAGGAAAAACTGTTTTTT. Translated, it gives CASTDTGIKEKLFF.

The rearrangement joins TRBV4-1 to TRBJ1-1; D perhaps matches TRBD1 (5 bases). Germline assignment: CDR1 MGHRA and CDR2 YSYEKL. Trimming pared 7 bases from V and 7 bases from J, leaving 19 bases between. The CDR3 spans 14 residues. The CDR3 sequence: CASTPSSTGVEAFF. The CDR3 DNA follows: TGCGCCAGCACCCCCTCCTCGACGGGGGTTGAAGCTTTCTTT.

V gene TRBV29-1 combines with J gene TRBJ2-6, with D possibly TRBD2 on 6 matching bases. The CDR3 consists of 15 residues. CDR1 and CDR2 from the germline V gene are SQVTM and ANQGSEA. Between the trimmed V and J ends, which lost 7 bases and 2 bases, there was a span of 15 bases. CDR3 coding DNA: TGCAGCGCCCTCGGAGGGGCGGCTGGGGCCAACGTCCTGACTTTC. Encoded protein: CSALGGAAGANVLTF.

The chain combines TRBV7-6 with TRBJ1-4; D perhaps matches TRBD1 (5 bases). Germline-derived CDR1 and CDR2 are SGHVS and FNYEAQ. V was trimmed by 3 bases and J by 13 bases, leaving 18 bases between them. The CDR3 sequence is 14 residues long. The CDR3 region is CASSLGGTHKGLFF. CDR3 coding DNA: TGTGCCAGCAGCTTGGGGGGAACCCATAAAGGACTGTTTTTT.

This clone was picked up a small number of times. The V call is TRBV13, the J call TRBJ1-4; weak D call: TRBD1 (5 bases). V was clipped by 5 bases and J by 5 bases, with 15 bases between them. The length of the CDR3 is 15 residues. Germline V gene sequence: CDR1 PRHDT, CDR2 FYEKMQ (reference sequence). CDR3: CASSPPGRGNEKLFF. The CDR3 nucleotides read TGTGCCAGCAGCCCACCGGGGAGGGGAAATGAAAAACTGTTTTTT.